Below are 2 T cell receptor beta chains sequenced from a single sample in a study of T cell repertoires in cytomegalovirus infection. A single record per CDR3 protein comes from TCRdb applying MiXCR to the reads. The table has roughly 150,000 distinct CDR3 sequences, roughly a quarter seen once; the top ten hold 9.5% to 13%. The material sequenced was PBMCs. These receptors originate from a human donor in good health (CMV status not recorded). Some clones in this sample may be carry-over from other donors' samples.

The chain combines TRBV11-2 with TRBJ1-6; no firm D call. Trimming removed 5 bases at V and 2 bases at J, with 13 bases between. The germline gives CDR1 SGHAT, CDR2 FQNNGV. CDR3 length: 16 amino acids. CDR3 sequence (DNA): TGTGCCAGCAGCACTAGACGTACGGCCTATAATTCACCCCTCCACTTT. Translated: CASSTRRTAYNSPLHF.

This chain uses TRBV5-4 with TRBJ2-5; no clear D gene. From germline, CDR1 is SGHNT and CDR2 YYREEE (reference sequence). CDR3 length equals 15 residues. Trimming took 0 bases from V and 2 from J, leaving 11 bases between them. CDR3 sequence reads: CASSLEVVSQETQYF. CDR3 in DNA: TGTGCCAGCAGCTTGGAGGTTGTTTCTCAAGAGACCCAGTACTTC. The full variable domain, in which reference TRBV5-4 and TRBJ2-5 provide the parts outside the CDR3, is ETGVTQSPTHLIKTRGQQVTLRCSSQSGHNTVSWYQQALGQGPQFIFQYYREEENGRGNFPPRFSGLQFPNYSSELNVNALELDDSALYLCASSLEVVSQETQYFGPGTRLLVL.